This T cell receptor beta chain was recorded in a study of long-term antiretroviral therapy in people with HIV. CDR3 length equals 15 residues. Looked up from germline, CDR1 is GTSNPN and CDR2 is SVGIG (reference sequence). With 5 bases clipped from V and 5 bases from J, the junction kept 10 bases outside the gene matches. Sequencing used immunoSEQ v3.0 at survey level. The method was immunoSEQ multiplex PCR; TCRdb's version includes in-frame clones alone and lacks a portion of them. The data show 20,000 to 30,000 clones, over 80% seen once. Comment on this clone: Its antigen remains unknown.

Study observations and caveats: Collection of the blood took place between the mid-2000s and the late 2010s. The ART regimens in use then may have been less effective than current ones. With ART, diversity went up but was still lower than in transplant donor controls. HIV repertoires had narrower CDR3 length ranges than controls.

The starting material was unsorted PBMCs, obtained around 4.5 years after starting antiretroviral therapy. This TCR derives from a man aged 30 to 39 with HIV. The V gene is TRBV30, the J gene TRBJ2-3, with 10 bases lining up with TRBD1. CDR3 nucleotides: TGTGCCTGGGCCGGGACAGGGGCACAGGGAGATACGCAGTATTTT. Protein product: CAWAGTGAQGDTQYF.